This TCR beta chain was identified during a study of blood T cell repertoires in COVID-19 (dated by TCRdb to about 2020). In terms of the full investigation: The collaborator samples originated in the United States, Italy and Spain and spanned the acute and convalescent phases of COVID-19. Deeply sampled blood TCRbeta repertoires from subjects exposed to, actively infected with, or recovered from COVID-19 were included in the dataset. The samples were drawn from the first 160 participants of the ongoing ImmuneRACE study and from 950 to 1,500 subjects provided by 6 global collaborators. Sample metadata almost always included a de-identified subject ID, COVID-19 status, age in years and sex. The material from the prospective study consisted of cDNA or gDNA derived from T cells, B-cell-depleted T cells, or PBMCs. Where available, HLA class I and class II types were taken from metadata supplied by the sample provider and were not determined by assay-based typing. The repertoires were made available in a free public database intended to serve as a resource for research on the immune response to SARS-CoV-2.

This clone occurred once. Its antigen is currently not known. Base qualities are not at hand, and no much larger clone is one base apart. In Seattle, one collaborating source enrolled patients while the infection was active and tracked those patients longitudinally over the course of disease. The collaborating institutions used their own protocols to collect whole blood in K2EDTA tubes. For TCRbeta analysis, collaborators shipped samples in one of three forms: frozen whole blood, isolated PBMCs, or DNA extracted from either of those sample types. Including cysteine and phenylalanine, the CDR3 has 14 amino acids. Of the read, only the CDR3 DNA is kept; its 42 bases are in frame from base 1. V and J lose 3 bases and 6 bases, and a span of 14 bases separates them. CDR1 LNHNV and CDR2 YYDKDF are derived from the germline V gene (reference sequence). What the research found in general, with its limitations: The quantity of clinical and demographic metadata differed by source and by participant and was supplied without curation.

The immunoSEQ Assay, a bias-controlled multiplex PCR, was used to amplify TCRbeta CDR3 regions from genomic DNA. In the original analysis: The number of nucleated cells in each sample was estimated by amplification of reference gene primers within the assay. Sequence reads were collapsed and filtered to measure the absolute abundance of every unique TCRbeta CDR3 rearrangement. For each sample, productive Simpson clonality was calculated as the square root of Simpson's diversity index across productive rearrangements. The immuneACCESS repertoire file appears here via TCRdb, limited to in-frame rearrangements. These files lack a portion of the clones; in checked studies, under half of the deficit traces to unresolved V genes, and the cause of the others is not known. That table supplies the V and J calls and clone size; D and trimming were determined from the DNA. For this sample the table gives hundreds of thousands of clones, of which approximately 88% were detected only once. The biggest ten clones account for roughly 8% of the sample.

The sequence joins TRBV15 to TRBJ1-1, with the D gene not clear enough to name. The TCR was taken from a woman in her fifties or sixties with COVID-19, enrolled during active disease. Material for sequencing was peripheral blood. The nucleotide sequence is TGTGCCACCAGCAGGAGTCGAGCGGGAGCTGAAGCTTTCTTT. Translated, it reads CATSRSRAGAEAFF. The entire variable domain, with the stretches around the CDR3 drawn from the reference TRBV15 and TRBJ1-1 proteins, is DAMVIQNPRYQVTQFGKPVTLSCSQTLNHNVMYWYQQKSSQAPKLLFHYYDKDFNNEADTPDNFQSRRPNTSFCFLDIRSPGLGDTAMYLCATSRSRAGAEAFFGQGTRLTVV.